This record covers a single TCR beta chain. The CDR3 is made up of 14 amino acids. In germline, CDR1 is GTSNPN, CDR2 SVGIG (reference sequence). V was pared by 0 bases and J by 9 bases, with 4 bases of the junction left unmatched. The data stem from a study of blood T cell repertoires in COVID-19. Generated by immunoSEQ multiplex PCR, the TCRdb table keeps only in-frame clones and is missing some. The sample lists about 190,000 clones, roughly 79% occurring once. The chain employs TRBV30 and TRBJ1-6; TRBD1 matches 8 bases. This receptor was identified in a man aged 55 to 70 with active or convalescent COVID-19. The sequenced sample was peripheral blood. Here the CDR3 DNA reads TGTGCCTGGAGTGTACGAACAGGGGGTTCACCCCTCCACTTT. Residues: CAWSVRTGGSPLHF.